This is a list of T cell receptor beta chains from one sample in a study of cytomegalovirus exposure and HLA in healthy donors. Clones were sequenced by immunoSEQ multiplex PCR, and TCRdb holds only the in-frame ones, with some missing. Here the sample spans roughly 140,000 clones, roughly 80% being singletons. The sample taken for sequencing was PBMCs. These receptors all come from a woman aged 40-49 years in good health and CMV-seronegative. Both conserved end residues are part of each CDR3. Fields, in order: CDR3 DNA, CDR3 protein, J gene, D gene, V gene, clone size. D genes are given only for firm matches. The size entry is marked missing in some rows and otherwise reads once, few, many or a size class.

TGTGCCAGCAGCCCTACCGGGAATGAAAAACTGTTTTTT,CASSPTGNEKLFF,TRBJ1-4,-,TRBV9,few
TGCGCCAGCAGCTTAGGACAGCCCCTTACCTACGAGCAGTACTTC,CASSLGQPLTYEQYF,TRBJ2-7,-,TRBV5-1,-
TGTGCCAGCAGTCCAGACCGACAGGGTGCTCAGCCCCAGCATTTT,CASSPDRQGAQPQHF,TRBJ1-5,TRBD1,TRBV27,-
TGTGCCAGCAGCTTGATGATCGAGGGTCCCTACGAGCAGTACTTC,CASSLMIEGPYEQYF,TRBJ2-7,-,TRBV5-4,once
TGCGCCAGCAGCCAAGGACAGGAATTATACAATGAGCAGTTCTTC,CASSQGQELYNEQFF,TRBJ2-1,TRBD1,TRBV5-1,-
TGTGCCTGCAGGCCTCGGACTAGCGGCTACAATGAGCAGTTCTTC,CACRPRTSGYNEQFF,TRBJ2-1,TRBD2,TRBV5-4,-
TGTGTGACCGGACAGATGAACACTGAAGCTTTCTTT,CVTGQMNTEAFF,TRBJ1-1,-,TRBV18,few
TGTGCCATGAATTCAGGGGTTAATCAGCCCCAGCATTTT,CAMNSGVNQPQHF,TRBJ1-5,-,TRBV10-3,-
TGCGCCAGCAGGCTACAGGGGGCCTCTGAAGCTTTCTTT,CASRLQGASEAFF,TRBJ1-1,TRBD1,TRBV4-1,-
TGCGCCAGCAGCTTGTTAGGGAGCTCTGGAAACACCATATATTTT,CASSLLGSSGNTIYF,TRBJ1-3,-,TRBV5-1,-
TGTGCCAGCAGCTCCTTGAGGGAAAACTATGGCTACACCTTC,CASSSLRENYGYTF,TRBJ1-2,-,TRBV11-1,-
TGTGCCAGTACCGGGATACACTGGGGCAATCAGCCCCAGCATTTT,CASTGIHWGNQPQHF,TRBJ1-5,-,TRBV19,few
TGTGCCAGCAGGCCGACTAGCGGGGGGGATACGCAGTATTTT,CASRPTSGGDTQYF,TRBJ2-3,TRBD2,TRBV28,-
TGTGCCAGCTCAAGACAGGGGGCGGACGTTCTAATGGTCGGGTACACCTTC,CASSRQGADVLMVGYTF,TRBJ1-2,TRBD1,TRBV18,-
TGCGCCAGCAGCTCCCCATTAACAGGGAGAACTGAAGCTTTCTTT,CASSSPLTGRTEAFF,TRBJ1-1,-,TRBV5-1,few
TGTGCCATCAGTGAGTCCGGGGGGGAGTTCTATGGCTACACCTTC,CAISESGGEFYGYTF,TRBJ1-2,-,TRBV10-3,once
TGTGCCAGCAGCGACAGGGGACAGACCTACGAGCAGTACTTC,CASSDRGQTYEQYF,TRBJ2-7,TRBD1,TRBV5-6,-
TGTGCCAGTTGTTGGGGCCCGAACACCGGGGAGCTGTTTTTT,CASCWGPNTGELFF,TRBJ2-2,-,TRBV19,-
TGTGCCAGTAGTACCGCCACAGGGAGGGGGGCTGAAGCTTTCTTT,CASSTATGRGAEAFF,TRBJ1-1,-,TRBV19,-
TGCGCCAGCAGCTTGGACAACCATGGCTACACCTTC,CASSLDNHGYTF,TRBJ1-2,-,TRBV5-1,once
TGCAGCGTTGAAGGACAGATCGAGACCCAGTACTTC,CSVEGQIETQYF,TRBJ2-5,-,TRBV29-1,few
TGTGCCAGCAGCTTCGCGGGAGAGGGGACCTACGAGCAGTACTTC,CASSFAGEGTYEQYF,TRBJ2-7,TRBD2,TRBV13,-
TGTGCCAGCAGCCCCCGGGGGGTTCTCGACAATGAGCAGTTCTTC,CASSPRGVLDNEQFF,TRBJ2-1,TRBD2,TRBV5-8,once
TGCGCCAGCAGCGTAACAGGGGGCGCAATTTACGAGCAGTACTTC,CASSVTGGAIYEQYF,TRBJ2-7,TRBD1,TRBV5-1,-
TGTGCCCGAAAGAAGGGCGGACAGAAATACGAGCAGTACTTC,CARKKGGQKYEQYF,TRBJ2-7,-,TRBV6-4,-
TGTGCCATCAACCCGTTCCCCGCGAGGAACACTGAAGCTTTCTTT,CAINPFPARNTEAFF,TRBJ1-1,-,TRBV10-3,-
TGTGCCATCAGTACGGGACAGGGGGAAGGCACTGAAGCTTTCTTT,CAISTGQGEGTEAFF,TRBJ1-1,TRBD1,TRBV10-3,-
TGTGCCAGTAGAGGGACAGGAAGCACTCTCCGGGGCTACACCTTC,CASRGTGSTLRGYTF,TRBJ1-2,TRBD1,TRBV19,-
TGTGCCAGCAGCTTAGATGGGACTAACTACGAGCAGTACTTC,CASSLDGTNYEQYF,TRBJ2-7,TRBD2,TRBV11-3,-
TGTGCCAGCAGTGTTGGACAGTTGCGTGAAAAACTGTTTTTT,CASSVGQLREKLFF,TRBJ1-4,-,TRBV2,-
TGTGCCAGCAGTGAGGGGACTAGCGGGGGGCCGGATGAGCAGTTCTTC,CASSEGTSGGPDEQFF,TRBJ2-1,TRBD2,TRBV6-1,-
TGTGCCATCAAGACGGGACAGAATGATGGCTACACCTTC,CAIKTGQNDGYTF,TRBJ1-2,TRBD1,TRBV10-3,-
TGTGCCAGTAGTCGACAGGCTAGGGGCACTGAAGCTTTCTTT,CASSRQARGTEAFF,TRBJ1-1,-,TRBV19,-